This passage covers 13 T cell receptor beta chains from one sample sequenced in a study of tumor-infiltrating lymphocytes in oesophageal squamous cell carcinoma. TCRdb reanalysed the PCR reads using MiXCR and keeps one entry per CDR3 protein. The table shows 15,000 to 20,000 distinct CDR3 sequences, with less than 55% occurring only once. Sequenced: blood. The receptors were gathered from a female donor with esophageal squamous cell carcinoma.

V is TRBV11-3 and J is TRBJ2-7; D remains ambiguous. The J call may be wrong; the DNA end is better matched by TRBJ2-1. Germline lookup yields CDR1 SGHNT and CDR2 YENEEA. This CDR3 is built from 12 residues. The CDR3 here is CASRGTSDEQFF. For the CDR3, the DNA is TGTGCCAGCAGAGGAACCAGTGATGAGCAGTTCTTC.

To note about this clonotype: In this CDR3 the conserved last residue, phenylalanine or tryptophan, is missing, so a read error is likely. It is unclear where the CDR3 begins or ends on the DNA, so no DNA is shown, and the CDR3 is as TCRdb lists it. The chain links TRBV4-2 to TRBJ2-1; the table's D call, TRBD1, was not checked against the DNA. From germline, CDR1 is LGHNA and CDR2 YNFKEQ. The CDR3 has 18 amino acids, counting both end residues. The CDR3 protein is CASSQEGHRSTYGYTFGS.

This sequence joins TRBV30 and TRBJ2-5; D gene ambiguous. Looked up from germline, CDR1 is GTSNPN and CDR2 is SVGIG (reference sequence). The CDR3 totals 13 residues. V lost 2 bases and J lost 2, with 9 bases in between. CDR3 amino acids: CAWSTGWQETQYF. DNA for the CDR3: TGTGCCTGGAGTACCGGGTGGCAAGAGACCCAGTACTTC. The variable domain in full, completed from reference TRBV30 and TRBJ2-5, reads SQTIHQWPATLVQPVGSPLSLECTVEGTSNPNLYWYRQAAGRGLQLLFYSVGIGQISSEVPQNLSASRPQDRQFILSSKKLLLSDSGFYLCAWSTGWQETQYFGPGTRLLVL.

As regards this clonotype: A much larger clone is a single base away; this may be a read error. V is TRBV23-1 and J is TRBJ2-1, with D possibly being TRBD2 (5 bases). Gene TRBJ2-7 matches the end of the DNA better, so the J call may be wrong. TRBV23-1 is known as an ORF, though its function is uncertain. The CDR3 length is 15 residues. CDR3 nucleotide sequence: TGCGCCAGCACTCTAGGCGACCCCGACTACAATGAGCAGTACTTC. This codes for CASTLGDPDYNEQYF.

This clonotype was detected ten times or more. This chain joins TRBV2 and TRBJ2-3; weak D call: TRBD2 (5 bases). The V end lost 6 bases, the J end lost 2 bases, and 21 bases lay between the germline ends. This CDR3 has 17 amino acids. CDR1 and CDR2 (germline): SNHLY, FYNNEI. DNA of the CDR3: TGTGCCAGCAGCTACTCTCTTGCTAGCAGCCTCACAGATACGCAGTATTTT. Amino acids: CASSYSLASSLTDTQYF.

In this sample, this clonotype turned up many times. Possible read error: a much larger clone is one base away. This chain links TRBV6-1 with TRBJ2-7; 7 nucleotides agree with TRBD1. The ends lost 8 bases at V and 7 bases at J; junction bases unmatched: 17. This CDR3 has 15 residues. Germline loops: CDR1 MNHNS, CDR2 SASEGT. This CDR3 reads CASGLGTADVNEQYF. The DNA of the CDR3 is TGTGCCAGCGGATTGGGGACAGCGGATGTCAATGAGCAGTACTTC.

The rearrangement joins TRBV12-3 or TRBV12-4 to TRBJ2-7; a weak D match, TRBD2 (6 bases). Trimming pared 3 bases from V and 2 bases from J, leaving 14 bases between. The CDR3 spans 15 residues. The DNA for the CDR3 is TGTGCCAGCAGTTTTAAGGCGGGACGGACCTACGAGCAGTACTTC. Translating it yields CASSFKAGRTYEQYF.

V and J are TRBV7-2 and TRBJ2-7; TRBD2 aligns across 7 bases. The end of the DNA is better explained by TRBJ2-1, so the J call may be wrong. This CDR3 contains 13 residues. From germline, CDR1 is SGHTA and CDR2 FQGNSA. Here the CDR3 reads CASSLAGVPEQFF. The CDR3 DNA reads as TGTGCCAGCAGCTTGGCGGGGGTCCCCGAGCAGTTCTTC.

The rearrangement joins TRBV12-3 or TRBV12-4 to TRBJ2-7; tentative D call: TRBD2 (5 bases). V lost 6 bases, J lost 0 bases, and 9 bases lay in between. CDR3 size: 13 residues. CDR3 DNA: TGTGCCAGCAGACTAGAGAACTCCTACGAGCAGTACTTC. Encoded protein: CASRLENSYEQYF.

This clonotype was picked up many times. The chain links TRBV9 to TRBJ2-1, with D unresolved. V gave up 0 bases and J gave up 8 bases, with 9 bases separating them. Germline CDR1 SGDLS, CDR2 YYNGEE. The CDR3 runs 13 residues. CDR3 in amino acids: CASSVAGEHEQFF. The CDR3 DNA sequence: TGTGCCAGCAGCGTAGCTGGGGAACATGAGCAGTTCTTC.

J is TRBJ2-4 and V is TRBV7-8; TRBD2 matches 12 bases. The J call may be incorrect, as the DNA end agrees better with TRBJ2-1. The CDR3 is 15 residues long. The germline gives CDR1 SGHVS, CDR2 FQNEAQ. CDR3 protein: CASSFRLAGADEQFF. The CDR3, as DNA: TGTGCCAGCAGCTTCCGACTAGCGGGAGCGGACGAGCAGTTCTTC.

This clonotype was seen a single time. This chain links TRBV12-3 or TRBV12-4 with TRBJ2-5; the D gene is possibly TRBD2 (5 bases). Trimming removed 1 base from V and 11 bases from J, with 17 bases in between. The CDR3 extends over 14 amino acids. The CDR3 coding sequence is TGTGCCAGCAGTTTAGTGAGGGTCCCCTACGGGCAGTACTTC. Its translation: CASSLVRVPYGQYF.

Many counts were recorded for this clonotype. The CDR3 DNA sequence: TGCGCCAGCAGCCAAGACGGACTTTATGGCTACACCTTC. Translated: CASSQDGLYGYTF. The V call is TRBV4-3, the J call TRBJ1-2; D gene ambiguous. Per the germline V gene, CDR1 is LGHNA and CDR2 is YSLEER. The CDR3 is 13 amino acids. Trimming took 0 bases from V and 5 from J, leaving 7 bases between them.